What follows is one TCR beta chain and its context. The data stem from a study of T cell changes during pregnancy in multiple sclerosis. V lost 4 bases and J lost 1, with 15 bases in between. The CDR3 runs 16 residues. Per the germline V gene, CDR1 is SGDLS and CDR2 is YYNGEE. Libraries were prepared by immunoSEQ multiplex PCR; TCRdb keeps only in-frame clonotypes and omits some of them. The sample includes approximately 64,000 clones, about 90% seen only once; the top ten take roughly 2.3%. The rearrangement joins TRBV9 to TRBJ2-1; D is perhaps TRBD2 (6 bases). The sequences come from peripheral blood, collected in the first trimester of pregnancy. The TCR was taken from a female donor with multiple sclerosis, enrolled in a pregnancy study. CDR3 region: CASSPEDGGSYNEQFF. The CDR3 nucleotides are TGTGCCAGCAGCCCCGAGGACGGGGGTTCCTACAATGAGCAGTTCTTC.